This is a list of T cell receptor beta chains from one sample in a study of human CD8 memory T cell subsets. Reprocessing the 5' RACE reads, TCRdb reports a single entry for every CDR3 protein and omits DNA. Its listing shows around 10,000 distinct CDR3 sequences. Input material: CD8+ T cells from PBMCs. These TCRs come from a human donor in good health. Each CDR3 is given with its conserved first and last residue. Size values are once, few and many counts, or a class for expanded clones, and some rows have none.

v_call: TRBV5-4
clone_size: NA
cdr3_length: 16
j_call: TRBJ2-2
cdr3_aa: CASSSGEQGVTGELFF

v_call: TRBV27
clone_size: NA
cdr3_length: 14
j_call: TRBJ2-1
cdr3_aa: CASRPILSYNEQFF

v_call: TRBV2
clone_size: NA
cdr3_length: 14
j_call: TRBJ1-4
cdr3_aa: CASSPTPRNEKLFF

v_call: TRBV7-2
clone_size: NA
cdr3_length: 15
j_call: TRBJ1-2
cdr3_aa: CASSLIAGTLDGYTF

v_call: TRBV6-2/TRBV6-3
clone_size: medium-sized
cdr3_length: 14
j_call: TRBJ1-1
cdr3_aa: CASSYLEQGFEAFF

v_call: TRBV7-9
clone_size: NA
cdr3_length: 16
j_call: TRBJ2-5
cdr3_aa: CASSPAGTSVQETQYF

v_call: TRBV6-5
clone_size: NA
cdr3_length: 14
j_call: TRBJ2-7
cdr3_aa: CASSPTGGSDEQYF

v_call: TRBV13
clone_size: NA
cdr3_length: 15
j_call: TRBJ1-2
cdr3_aa: CASSQDSNFNYGYTF

v_call: TRBV12-3/TRBV12-4
clone_size: NA
cdr3_length: 15
j_call: TRBJ2-7
cdr3_aa: CASSLASRPGDEQYF

v_call: TRBV29-1
clone_size: NA
cdr3_length: 14
j_call: TRBJ2-7
cdr3_aa: CSVETTGVTYEQYF

v_call: TRBV3-1
clone_size: NA
cdr3_length: 17
j_call: TRBJ2-2
cdr3_aa: CASSPRQTILHTGELFF

v_call: TRBV7-9
clone_size: NA
cdr3_length: 14
j_call: TRBJ2-3
cdr3_aa: CASSSWGGTDTQYF

v_call: TRBV28
clone_size: NA
cdr3_length: 13
j_call: TRBJ2-1
cdr3_aa: CASSSGFYNEQFF

v_call: TRBV4-3
clone_size: NA
cdr3_length: 15
j_call: TRBJ2-1
cdr3_aa: CASSQVETTYNEQFF

v_call: TRBV7-9
clone_size: NA
cdr3_length: 15
j_call: TRBJ2-7
cdr3_aa: CASSGRLAGAYEQYF

v_call: TRBV7-2
clone_size: NA
cdr3_length: 14
j_call: TRBJ1-1
cdr3_aa: CASRTTPMNTEAFF

v_call: TRBV6-6
clone_size: NA
cdr3_length: 15
j_call: TRBJ2-4
cdr3_aa: CASSPTSGGRDIQYF

v_call: TRBV5-6
clone_size: NA
cdr3_length: 14
j_call: TRBJ1-5
cdr3_aa: CASSLGSSNQPQHF

v_call: TRBV10-3
clone_size: NA
cdr3_length: 11
j_call: TRBJ2-7
cdr3_aa: CAIWDGLEQYF

v_call: TRBV6-1
clone_size: NA
cdr3_length: 15
j_call: TRBJ1-2
cdr3_aa: CASSGPTGPNYGYTF

v_call: TRBV28
clone_size: NA
cdr3_length: 18
j_call: TRBJ2-3
cdr3_aa: CASRYGLAGDVGTDTQYF

v_call: TRBV5-1
clone_size: NA
cdr3_length: 15
j_call: TRBJ2-7
cdr3_aa: CASSSLQGESHEQYF

v_call: TRBV5-1
clone_size: NA
cdr3_length: 12
j_call: TRBJ2-3
cdr3_aa: CASSPFTDTQYF

v_call: TRBV6-1
clone_size: NA
cdr3_length: 15
j_call: TRBJ1-1
cdr3_aa: CASRPGRWGITEAFF

v_call: TRBV28
clone_size: NA
cdr3_length: 14
j_call: TRBJ1-5
cdr3_aa: CASSISIGRQPQHF

v_call: TRBV7-2
clone_size: NA
cdr3_length: 15
j_call: TRBJ1-1
cdr3_aa: CASSLAKAGGTEAFF

v_call: TRBV19
clone_size: NA
cdr3_length: 12
j_call: TRBJ2-1
cdr3_aa: CASMIGHNEQFF

v_call: TRBV12-3/TRBV12-4
clone_size: NA
cdr3_length: 14
j_call: TRBJ2-1
cdr3_aa: CASRPGQGNNEQFF

v_call: TRBV7-3
clone_size: NA
cdr3_length: 14
j_call: TRBJ2-1
cdr3_aa: CASSAEQGGNEQFF

v_call: TRBV2
clone_size: NA
cdr3_length: 15
j_call: TRBJ2-2
cdr3_aa: CASSEKGSDTGELFF

v_call: TRBV4-1
clone_size: NA
cdr3_length: 17
j_call: TRBJ2-3
cdr3_aa: CASSQRRGSLDTDTQYF

v_call: TRBV11-1
clone_size: NA
cdr3_length: 14
j_call: TRBJ2-5
cdr3_aa: CASSLGRFQETQYF

v_call: TRBV7-6
clone_size: NA
cdr3_length: 13
j_call: TRBJ2-7
cdr3_aa: CASSLTPEDEQYF